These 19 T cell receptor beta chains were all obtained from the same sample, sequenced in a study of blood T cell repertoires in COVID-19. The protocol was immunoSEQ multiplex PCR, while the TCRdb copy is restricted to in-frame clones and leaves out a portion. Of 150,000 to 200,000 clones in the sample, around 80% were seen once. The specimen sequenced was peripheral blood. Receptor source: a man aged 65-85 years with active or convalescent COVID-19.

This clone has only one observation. As DNA, the CDR3 is TGTGCCAGCAGCTCTGGGCGGGGGAGGGGGGAGACCCAGTACTTC. This translates into CASSSGRGRGETQYF. The chain employs TRBV5-4 and TRBJ2-5, with D possibly being TRBD2 (7 bases). V shed 3 bases and J shed 5 bases, with 17 bases lying between them. CDR1 and CDR2 from the germline V gene are SGHNT and YYREEE (reference sequence). The CDR3 runs to 15 residues.

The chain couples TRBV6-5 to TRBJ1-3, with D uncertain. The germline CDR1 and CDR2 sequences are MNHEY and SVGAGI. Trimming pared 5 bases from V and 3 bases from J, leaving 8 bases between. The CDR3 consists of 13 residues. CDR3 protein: CASSPVFGNTIYF. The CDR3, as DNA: TGTGCCAGCAGTCCAGTTTTTGGAAACACCATATATTTT.

In DNA form, the CDR3 reads TGTGCCAGCAGCTTAGCGGTGGGAACACAGCAGGGAGGTGGCTACACCTTC. As protein: CASSLAVGTQQGGGYTF. J is TRBJ1-2 and V is TRBV7-2, with D tentatively TRBD1 (5 bases). This CDR3 region has 17 residues. CDR1 SGHTA and CDR2 FQGNSA come from the germline V gene. Deletions cut 0 bases from V and 7 bases from J, with 21 bases between.

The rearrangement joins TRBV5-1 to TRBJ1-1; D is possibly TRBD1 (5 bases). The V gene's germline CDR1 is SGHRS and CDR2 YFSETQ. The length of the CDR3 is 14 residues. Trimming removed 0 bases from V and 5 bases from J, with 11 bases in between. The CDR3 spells CASSLALGGTEAFF. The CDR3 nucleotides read TGCGCCAGCAGCTTGGCCTTGGGGGGGACTGAAGCTTTCTTT.

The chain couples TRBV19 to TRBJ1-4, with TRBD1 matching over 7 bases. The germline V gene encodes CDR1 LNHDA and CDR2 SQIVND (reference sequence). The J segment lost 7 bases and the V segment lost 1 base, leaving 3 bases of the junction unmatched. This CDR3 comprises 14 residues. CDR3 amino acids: CASSIAGQSEKLFF. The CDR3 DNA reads TGTGCCAGTAGTATAGCGGGACAGAGTGAAAAACTGTTTTTT.

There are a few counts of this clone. CDR3 protein: CASSYPVPGEAFF. The CDR3 DNA reads TGTGCCAGCAGCTACCCCGTTCCGGGTGAAGCTTTCTTT. The V call is TRBV5-6, the J call TRBJ1-1, with D unresolved. This CDR3 is 13 amino acids long. The V and J ends lost 3 bases and 7 bases respectively, with 13 bases between them. Germline assignment: CDR1 SGHDT and CDR2 YYEEEE. The full variable domain, its missing parts supplied by reference TRBV5-6 and TRBJ1-1, is DAGVTQSPTHLIKTRGQQVTLRCSPKSGHDTVSWYQQALGQGPQFIFQYYEEEERQRGNFPDRFSGHQFPNYSSELNVNALLLGDSALYLCASSYPVPGEAFFGQGTRLTVV.

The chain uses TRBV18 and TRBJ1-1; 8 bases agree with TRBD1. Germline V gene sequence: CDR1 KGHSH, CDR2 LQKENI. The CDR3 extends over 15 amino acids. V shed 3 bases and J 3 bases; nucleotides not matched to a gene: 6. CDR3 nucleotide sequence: TGTGCCAGCTCACCCGTGCAGGGGGCTCACACTGAAGCTTTCTTT. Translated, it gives CASSPVQGAHTEAFF.

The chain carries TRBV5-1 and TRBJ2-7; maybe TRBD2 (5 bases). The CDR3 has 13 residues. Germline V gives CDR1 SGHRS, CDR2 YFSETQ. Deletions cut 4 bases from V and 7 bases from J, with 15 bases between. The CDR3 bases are TGCGCCAGCAGCAATAGCGTCCTTACGGAGCAGTACTTC. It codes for CASSNSVLTEQYF.

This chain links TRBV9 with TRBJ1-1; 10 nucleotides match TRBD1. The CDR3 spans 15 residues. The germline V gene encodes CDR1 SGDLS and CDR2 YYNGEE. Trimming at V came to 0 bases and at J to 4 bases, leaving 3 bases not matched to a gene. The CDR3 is CASSVGTGGRTEAFF. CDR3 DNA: TGTGCCAGCAGCGTAGGGACAGGGGGGCGCACTGAAGCTTTCTTT.

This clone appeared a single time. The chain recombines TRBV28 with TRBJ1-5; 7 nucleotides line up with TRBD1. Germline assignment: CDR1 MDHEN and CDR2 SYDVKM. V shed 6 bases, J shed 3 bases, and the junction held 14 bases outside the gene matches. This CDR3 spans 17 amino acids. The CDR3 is CASSWDSSYGFNQPQHF. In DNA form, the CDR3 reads TGTGCCAGCAGCTGGGACAGCTCATACGGATTCAATCAGCCCCAGCATTTT.

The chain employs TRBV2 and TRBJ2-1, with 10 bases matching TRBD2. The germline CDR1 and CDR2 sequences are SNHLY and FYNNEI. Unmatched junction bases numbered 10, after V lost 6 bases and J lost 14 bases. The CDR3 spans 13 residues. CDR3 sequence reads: CASSPEREGPEFF. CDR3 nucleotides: TGTGCCAGCAGCCCAGAGCGGGAGGGCCCTGAGTTCTTC.

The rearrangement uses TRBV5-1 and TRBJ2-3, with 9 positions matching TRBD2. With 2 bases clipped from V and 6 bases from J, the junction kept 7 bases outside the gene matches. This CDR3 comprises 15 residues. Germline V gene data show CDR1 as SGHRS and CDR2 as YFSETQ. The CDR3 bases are TGCGCCAGCAGCTTAGGTGGCGGGGGGGCGGATACGCAGTATTTT. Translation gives CASSLGGGGADTQYF.

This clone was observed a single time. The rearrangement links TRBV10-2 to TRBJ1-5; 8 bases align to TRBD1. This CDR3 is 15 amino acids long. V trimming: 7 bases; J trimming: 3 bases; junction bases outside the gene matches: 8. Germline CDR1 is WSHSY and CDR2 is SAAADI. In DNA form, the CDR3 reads TGCGCCAGCACCCCGGACAGGGTCTTCAATCAGCCCCAGCATTTT. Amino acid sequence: CASTPDRVFNQPQHF.

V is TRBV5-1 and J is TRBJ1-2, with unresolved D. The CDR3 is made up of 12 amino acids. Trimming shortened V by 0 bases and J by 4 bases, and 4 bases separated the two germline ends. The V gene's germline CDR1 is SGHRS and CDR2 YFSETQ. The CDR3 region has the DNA TGCGCCAGCAGCTTGGATAGCTATGGCTACACCTTC. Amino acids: CASSLDSYGYTF.

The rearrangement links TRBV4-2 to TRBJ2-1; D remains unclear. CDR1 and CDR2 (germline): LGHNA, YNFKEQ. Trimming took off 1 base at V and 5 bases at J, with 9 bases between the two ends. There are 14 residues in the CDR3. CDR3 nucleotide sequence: TGTGCCAGCAGCCAAGGACATGGAAACAATGAGCAGTTCTTC. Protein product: CASSQGHGNNEQFF.

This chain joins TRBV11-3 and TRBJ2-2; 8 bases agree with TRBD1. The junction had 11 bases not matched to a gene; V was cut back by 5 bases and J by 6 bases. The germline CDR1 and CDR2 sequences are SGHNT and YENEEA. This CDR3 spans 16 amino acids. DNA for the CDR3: TGTGCCAGCAGCCGGTACGGACAGGGTAGGGCCGGGGAGCTGTTTTTT. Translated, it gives CASSRYGQGRAGELFF.

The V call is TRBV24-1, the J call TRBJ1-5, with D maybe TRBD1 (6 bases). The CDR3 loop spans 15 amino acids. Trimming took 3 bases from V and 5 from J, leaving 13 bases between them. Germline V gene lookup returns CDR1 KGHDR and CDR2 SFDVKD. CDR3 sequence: CATSDPIQGDQPQHF. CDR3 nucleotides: TGTGCCACCAGTGATCCTATACAGGGAGATCAGCCCCAGCATTTT.

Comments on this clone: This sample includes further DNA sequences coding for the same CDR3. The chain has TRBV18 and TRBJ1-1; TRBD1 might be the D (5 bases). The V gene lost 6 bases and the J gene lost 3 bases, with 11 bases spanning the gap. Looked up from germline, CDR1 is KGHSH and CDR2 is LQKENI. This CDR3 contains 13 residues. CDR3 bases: TGTGCCAGCTCGCAGGGTCGGGACACTGAAGCTTTCTTT. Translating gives CASSQGRDTEAFF. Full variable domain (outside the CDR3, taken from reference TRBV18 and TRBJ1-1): NAGVMQNPRHLVRRRGQEARLRCSPMKGHSHVYWYRQLPEEGLKFMVYLQKENIIDESGMPKERFSAEFPKEGPSILRIQQVVRGDSAAYFCASSQGRDTEAFFGQGTRLTVV.

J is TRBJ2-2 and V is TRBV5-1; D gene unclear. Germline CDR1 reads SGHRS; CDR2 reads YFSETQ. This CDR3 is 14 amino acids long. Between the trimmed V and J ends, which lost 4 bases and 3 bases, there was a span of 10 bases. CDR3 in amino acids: CASSLDSDTGELFF. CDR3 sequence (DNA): TGCGCCAGCAGCCTCGACTCTGACACCGGGGAGCTGTTTTTT.